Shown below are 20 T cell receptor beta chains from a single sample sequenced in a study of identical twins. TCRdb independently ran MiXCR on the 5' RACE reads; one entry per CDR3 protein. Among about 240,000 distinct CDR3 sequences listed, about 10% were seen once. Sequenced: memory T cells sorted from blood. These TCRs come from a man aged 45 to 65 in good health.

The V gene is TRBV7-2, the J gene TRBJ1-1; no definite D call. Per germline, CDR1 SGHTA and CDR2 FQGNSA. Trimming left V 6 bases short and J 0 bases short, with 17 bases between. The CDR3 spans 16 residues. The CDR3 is CASSLSLGLLNTEAFF. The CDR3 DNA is TGTGCCAGCAGTCTCTCGTTGGGTCTTTTGAACACTGAAGCTTTCTTT.

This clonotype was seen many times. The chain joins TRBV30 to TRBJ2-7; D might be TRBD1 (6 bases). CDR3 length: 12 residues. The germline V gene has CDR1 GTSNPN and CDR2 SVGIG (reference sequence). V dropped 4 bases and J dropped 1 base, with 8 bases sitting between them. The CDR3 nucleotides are TGTGCCTGGAACAGGGTTTCCTACGAGCAGTACTTC. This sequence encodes CAWNRVSYEQYF.

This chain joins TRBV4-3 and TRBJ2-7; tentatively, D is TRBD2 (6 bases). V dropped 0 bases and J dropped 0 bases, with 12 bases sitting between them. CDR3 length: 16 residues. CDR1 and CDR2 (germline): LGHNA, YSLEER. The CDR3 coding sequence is TGCGCCAGCAGCCAAGATGTCTGGGGACTCTCCTACGAGCAGTACTTC. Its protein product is CASSQDVWGLSYEQYF.

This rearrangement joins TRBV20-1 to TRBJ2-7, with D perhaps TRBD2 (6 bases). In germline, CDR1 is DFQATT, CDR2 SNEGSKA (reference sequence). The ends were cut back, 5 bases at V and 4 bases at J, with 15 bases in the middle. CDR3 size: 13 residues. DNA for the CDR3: TGCAGTGCTGGAGGGACTCCCCCTTACGAGCAGTACTTC. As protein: CSAGGTPPYEQYF.

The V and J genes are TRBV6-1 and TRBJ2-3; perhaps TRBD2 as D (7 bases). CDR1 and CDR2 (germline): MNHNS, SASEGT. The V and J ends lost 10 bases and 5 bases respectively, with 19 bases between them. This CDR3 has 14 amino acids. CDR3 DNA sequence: TGTGCCATCGGGGGGCGGGAGAAACGAGATACGCAGTATTTT. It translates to CAIGGREKRDTQYF.

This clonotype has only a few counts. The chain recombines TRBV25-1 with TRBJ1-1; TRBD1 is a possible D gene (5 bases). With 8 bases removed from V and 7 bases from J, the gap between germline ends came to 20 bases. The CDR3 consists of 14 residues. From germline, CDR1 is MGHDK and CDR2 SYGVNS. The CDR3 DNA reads TGTGCCAGCCAAGGGGAGGGAAGAGGATTTGAAGCTTTCTTT. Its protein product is CASQGEGRGFEAFF.

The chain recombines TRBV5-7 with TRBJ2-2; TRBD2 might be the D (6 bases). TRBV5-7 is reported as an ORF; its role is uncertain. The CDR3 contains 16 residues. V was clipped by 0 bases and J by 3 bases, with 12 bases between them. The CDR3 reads CASSLEEGQDTGELFF. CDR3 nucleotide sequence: TGTGCCAGCAGCTTGGAGGAGGGTCAAGACACCGGGGAGCTGTTTTTT.

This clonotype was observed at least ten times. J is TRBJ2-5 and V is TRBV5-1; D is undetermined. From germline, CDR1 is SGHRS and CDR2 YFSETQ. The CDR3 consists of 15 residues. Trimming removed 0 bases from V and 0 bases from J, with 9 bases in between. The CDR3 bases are TGCGCCAGCAGCTTGGGTGGCAGGAACCAAGAGACCCAGTACTTC. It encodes CASSLGGRNQETQYF.

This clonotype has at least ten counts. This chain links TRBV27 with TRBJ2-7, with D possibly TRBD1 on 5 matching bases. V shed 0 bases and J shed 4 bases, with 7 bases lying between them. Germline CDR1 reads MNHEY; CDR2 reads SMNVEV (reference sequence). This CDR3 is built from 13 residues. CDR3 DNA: TGTGCCAGCAGTTTATCTCAGGGTTACGAGCAGTACTTC. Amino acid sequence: CASSLSQGYEQYF.

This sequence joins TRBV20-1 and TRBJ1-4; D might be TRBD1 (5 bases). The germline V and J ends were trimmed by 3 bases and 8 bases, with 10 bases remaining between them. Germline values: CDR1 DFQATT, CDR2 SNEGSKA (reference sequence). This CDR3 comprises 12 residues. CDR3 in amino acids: CSASWQGEKLFF. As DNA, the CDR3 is TGCAGTGCTAGTTGGCAGGGAGAAAAACTGTTTTTT.

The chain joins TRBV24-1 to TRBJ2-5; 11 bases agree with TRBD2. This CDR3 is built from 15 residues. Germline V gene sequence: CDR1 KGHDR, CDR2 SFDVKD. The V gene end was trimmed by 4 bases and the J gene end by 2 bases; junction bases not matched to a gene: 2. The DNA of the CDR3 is TGTGCCACCAGTGAATTAGCGGGGGGGCAAGAGACCCAGTACTTC. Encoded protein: CATSELAGGQETQYF.

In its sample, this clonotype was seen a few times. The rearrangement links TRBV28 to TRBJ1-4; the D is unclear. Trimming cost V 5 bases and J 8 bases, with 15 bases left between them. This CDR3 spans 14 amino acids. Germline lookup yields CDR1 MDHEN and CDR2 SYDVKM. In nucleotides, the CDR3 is TGTGCCAGCAGTCCGGGTGGGGAAGAAGAAAAACTGTTTTTT. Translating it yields CASSPGGEEEKLFF.

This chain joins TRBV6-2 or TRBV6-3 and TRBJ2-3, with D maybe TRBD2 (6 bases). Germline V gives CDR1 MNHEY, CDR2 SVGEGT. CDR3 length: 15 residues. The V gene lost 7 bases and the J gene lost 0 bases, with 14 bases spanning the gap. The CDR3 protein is CASKLAISSTDTQYF. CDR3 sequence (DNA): TGTGCCAGCAAGCTAGCGATTTCTAGCACAGATACGCAGTATTTT.

CDR3 coding DNA: TGTGCCAGCAGTTTGGGGGAGCTACTAGCGGGGGGGCTGGTTACGCAGTATTTT. This translates into CASSLGELLAGGLVTQYF. V gene TRBV12-3 or TRBV12-4 combines with J gene TRBJ2-3; the match to TRBD2 covers 13 bases. After removal of 3 bases from V and 8 bases from J, the junction contained 14 bases not matched to a gene. The CDR3 covers 18 residues.

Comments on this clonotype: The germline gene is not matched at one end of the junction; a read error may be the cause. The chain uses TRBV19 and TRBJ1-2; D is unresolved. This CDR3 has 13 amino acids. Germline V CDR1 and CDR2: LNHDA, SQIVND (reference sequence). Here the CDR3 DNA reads TGTGCCAGTAGGCTCCAAGGGAACTATGGCTACATCTTC. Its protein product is CASRLQGNYGYIF.

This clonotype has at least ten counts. CDR3 nucleotides: TGCGCCAGCAGCTTGGTCTCCGTCGGGCCCAGGGCCGATACGCAGTATTTT. Residues: CASSLVSVGPRADTQYF. The V and J genes are TRBV5-1 and TRBJ2-3, with D possibly matching TRBD1 (5 bases). The CDR3 is 17 residues long. Trimming left V 0 bases short and J 6 bases short, with 20 bases between. Per germline, CDR1 SGHRS and CDR2 YFSETQ. The full variable domain, with the rest looked up from reference TRBV5-1 and TRBJ2-3, is KAGVTQTPRYLIKTRGQQVTLSCSPISGHRSVSWYQQTPGQGLQFLFEYFSETQRNKGNFPGRFSGRQFSNSRSEMNVSTLELGDSALYLCASSLVSVGPRADTQYFGPGTRLTVL.

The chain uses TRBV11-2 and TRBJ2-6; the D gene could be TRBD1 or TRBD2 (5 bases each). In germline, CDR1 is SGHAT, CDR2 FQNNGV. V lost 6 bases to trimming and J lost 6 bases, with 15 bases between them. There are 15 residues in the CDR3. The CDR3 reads CASSFRGLEANVLTF. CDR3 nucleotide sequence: TGTGCCAGCAGTTTCCGGGGCCTGGAGGCCAACGTCCTGACTTTC.

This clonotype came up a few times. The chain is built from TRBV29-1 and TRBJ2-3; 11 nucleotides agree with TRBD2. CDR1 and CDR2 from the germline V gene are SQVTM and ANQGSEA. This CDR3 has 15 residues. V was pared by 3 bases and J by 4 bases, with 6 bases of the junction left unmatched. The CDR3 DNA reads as TGCAGCGTTGAGGGGGGGACTAGCGGCTCAGATACGCAGTATTTT. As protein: CSVEGGTSGSDTQYF.

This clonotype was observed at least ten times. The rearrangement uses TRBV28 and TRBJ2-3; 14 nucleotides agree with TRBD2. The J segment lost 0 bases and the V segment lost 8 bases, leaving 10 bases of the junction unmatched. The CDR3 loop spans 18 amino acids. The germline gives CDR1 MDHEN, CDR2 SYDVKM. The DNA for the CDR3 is TGTGCCAGCGGGAGACTAGCGGGGGGGAAAGCTAGCACAGATACGCAGTATTTT. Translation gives CASGRLAGGKASTDTQYF. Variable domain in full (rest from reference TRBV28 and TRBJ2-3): DVKVTQSSRYLVKRTGEKVFLECVQDMDHENMFWYRQDPGLGLRLIYFSYDVKMKEKGDIPEGYSVSREKKERFSLILESASTNQTSMYLCASGRLAGGKASTDTQYFGPGTRLTVL.

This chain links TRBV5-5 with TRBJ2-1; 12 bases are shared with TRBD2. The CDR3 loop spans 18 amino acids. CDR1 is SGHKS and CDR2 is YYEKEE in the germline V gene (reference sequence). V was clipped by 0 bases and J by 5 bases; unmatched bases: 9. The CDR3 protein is CASSLVRGASGRDNEQFF. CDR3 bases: TGTGCCAGCAGCTTGGTACGCGGCGCTAGCGGGAGGGACAATGAGCAGTTCTTC.